Following are 23 T cell receptor beta chains from one sample sequenced in a study of PD-L1 blockade in urothelial cancer. Some clones are missing from TCRdb's copy, which holds only in-frame ones; the method was immunoSEQ multiplex PCR. Of about 88,000 clones listed, 90% are singletons. This specimen was PBMCs, taken around atezolizumab (anti-PD-L1) treatment. Receptors originate from a man aged 60 to 69 with urothelial cancer.

This chain joins TRBV28 and TRBJ2-1, with 9 bases that match TRBD1. CDR3 length equals 15 residues. Losses at the gene ends were 7 bases for V and 7 bases for J; bases not matched to a gene: 11. The germline gives CDR1 MDHEN, CDR2 SYDVKM. The CDR3 loop reads CASTILQGARNEQFF. The DNA of the CDR3 is TGTGCCAGCACCATACTACAGGGGGCTAGGAATGAGCAGTTCTTC. The full variable domain, with the rest looked up from reference TRBV28 and TRBJ2-1, is DVKVTQSSRYLVKRTGEKVFLECVQDMDHENMFWYRQDPGLGLRLIYFSYDVKMKEKGDIPEGYSVSREKKERFSLILESASTNQTSMYLCASTILQGARNEQFFGPGTRLTVL.

This clone appeared a few times. V and J are TRBV6-5 and TRBJ1-2; possible D gene TRBD1, 6 bases. Trimming removed 2 bases from V and 3 bases from J, with 7 bases in between. Germline V gene lookup returns CDR1 MNHEY and CDR2 SVGAGI. The CDR3 is 13 residues long. CDR3 residues: CASSYDRHYGYTF. The DNA for the CDR3 is TGTGCCAGCAGTTACGACAGGCACTATGGCTACACCTTC.

This chain links TRBV28 with TRBJ2-3, with D tentatively TRBD2 (6 bases). With 3 bases removed from V and 2 bases from J, the gap between germline ends came to 9 bases. In germline, CDR1 is MDHEN, CDR2 SYDVKM. There are 14 residues in the CDR3. The CDR3 region is CASSLRGPTDTQYF. The CDR3 bases are TGTGCCAGCAGTTTGCGGGGCCCCACAGATACGCAGTATTTT. The full variable domain, in which reference TRBV28 and TRBJ2-3 provide the parts outside the CDR3, is DVKVTQSSRYLVKRTGEKVFLECVQDMDHENMFWYRQDPGLGLRLIYFSYDVKMKEKGDIPEGYSVSREKKERFSLILESASTNQTSMYLCASSLRGPTDTQYFGPGTRLTVL.

The J gene is TRBJ1-5, the V gene TRBV9; D is ambiguous. Germline assignment: CDR1 SGDLS and CDR2 YYNGEE. Trimming pared 3 bases from V and 1 base from J, leaving 8 bases between. The CDR3 has 14 amino acids. CDR3 sequence: CASSARGSNQPQHF. The CDR3 region has the DNA TGTGCCAGCAGCGCCCGGGGAAGCAATCAGCCCCAGCATTTT.

This chain links TRBV5-6 with TRBJ2-2; TRBD2 might be the D (5 bases). This CDR3 comprises 16 residues. Germline V gene data show CDR1 as SGHDT and CDR2 as YYEEEE. The V end lost 4 bases, the J end lost 5 bases, and 18 bases lay between the germline ends. CDR3: CASSGPGPGYTGELFF. The CDR3 DNA reads as TGTGCCAGCAGCGGACCCGGACCGGGATATACCGGGGAGCTGTTTTTT.

This chain uses TRBV4-3 with TRBJ2-5; D possibly corresponds to TRBD2 (6 bases). CDR1 and CDR2 from the germline V gene are LGHNA and YSLEER. This CDR3 spans 15 amino acids. Trimming pared 1 base from V and 4 bases from J, leaving 13 bases between. As DNA, the CDR3 is TGCGCCAGCAGCCAAGTCGCGGCCGGGGGAGAGACCCAGTACTTC. Translating it yields CASSQVAAGGETQYF.

This sequence joins TRBV2 and TRBJ2-3; TRBD2 matches 7 bases. CDR1 is SNHLY and CDR2 is FYNNEI in the germline V gene. The length of the CDR3 is 14 residues. The V gene end was trimmed by 7 bases and the J gene end by 0 bases; junction bases not matched to a gene: 4. The CDR3 bases are TGTGCCAGCAAAGCGGGGACCAGCACAGATACGCAGTATTTT. As protein: CASKAGTSTDTQYF.

The genes are TRBV7-2 and TRBJ2-7; TRBD2 matches at 7 bases. This CDR3 spans 15 amino acids. V was clipped by 2 bases and J by 3 bases; unmatched bases: 7. Germline V CDR1 and CDR2: SGHTA, FQGNSA. The CDR3: CASSLLSGEGYEQYF. The CDR3 nucleotides are TGTGCCAGCAGCTTATTGTCTGGGGAGGGCTACGAGCAGTACTTC.

The chain joins TRBV7-9 to TRBJ1-1; 7 positions agree with TRBD1. This CDR3 has 13 amino acids. V lost 5 bases and J lost 5; bases outside the gene matches: 5. Germline V gene sequence: CDR1 SEHNR, CDR2 FQNEAQ (reference sequence). CDR3 DNA sequence: TGTGCCAGCAGCCGAGGGGGCCGGACTGAAGCTTTCTTT. It encodes CASSRGGRTEAFF.

The rearrangement uses TRBV28 and TRBJ2-7; 8 bases align to TRBD1. The trim removed 7 bases at V and 6 bases at J, leaving 11 bases unmatched. This CDR3 comprises 14 residues. The germline V gene encodes CDR1 MDHEN and CDR2 SYDVKM. DNA of the CDR3: TGTGCCAGCAAACCGGGACAGGTTTCTCTCGAGCAGTACTTC. Its protein product is CASKPGQVSLEQYF.

V is TRBV7-2 and J is TRBJ2-5; tentative D call: TRBD1 (6 bases). The V gene's germline CDR1 is SGHTA and CDR2 FQGNSA. V lost 4 bases and J lost 1, with 13 bases in between. This CDR3 is 15 amino acids long. The CDR3 protein is CASSSFGQSQETQYF. CDR3 bases: TGTGCCAGCAGCTCCTTCGGACAGAGCCAAGAGACCCAGTACTTC.

The rearrangement links TRBV5-1 to TRBJ2-7; 8 positions match TRBD1. The germline gives CDR1 SGHRS, CDR2 YFSETQ. V gave up 4 bases and J gave up 4 bases; unmatched junction bases: 4. The CDR3 is made up of 13 amino acids. CDR3 nucleotides: TGCGCCAGCAGCCAGAGGACAGGGTACGAGCAGTACTTC. This codes for CASSQRTGYEQYF.

J is TRBJ2-1 and V is TRBV5-1; 7 bases fit TRBD2. This CDR3 comprises 16 residues. The germline CDR1 and CDR2 sequences are SGHRS and YFSETQ. Trimming cost V 4 bases and J 4 bases; bases outside gene matches: 11. CDR3 in DNA: TGCGCCAGCAGCCTTGGCGGGGGAGGGGTTTACAATGAGCAGTTCTTC. It specifies CASSLGGGGVYNEQFF.

V usage is TRBV4-3 and J usage is TRBJ2-1; 7 nucleotides line up with TRBD2. CDR3 length: 17 amino acids. Germline CDR1 is LGHNA and CDR2 is YSLEER. V was clipped by 0 bases and J by 3 bases; unmatched bases: 8. The CDR3 loop reads CASSQDIVQRGYNEQFF. CDR3 sequence (DNA): TGCGCCAGCAGCCAAGATATTGTCCAGCGGGGCTACAATGAGCAGTTCTTC.

This clone was seen once. The rearrangement joins TRBV6-6 to TRBJ1-1; 7 bases map to TRBD1. The length of the CDR3 is 13 residues. Per the germline V gene, CDR1 is MNHNY and CDR2 is SVGAGI (reference sequence). V lost 2 bases and J lost 7; bases outside the gene matches: 4. The CDR3 nucleotides read TGTGCCAGCAGTTACGGGGACAGCCGTGAAGCTTTCTTT. Protein sequence: CASSYGDSREAFF.

This chain links TRBV30 with TRBJ1-1; a weak D match, TRBD1 (5 bases). CDR1 and CDR2 from the germline V gene are GTSNPN and SVGIG (reference sequence). Trimming cost V 5 bases and J 11 bases, with 18 bases left between them. CDR3 size: 12 residues. The DNA of the CDR3 is TGTGCCTGGGGGGAACCTTTGGGGCGGGCTTTCTTT. Its translation: CAWGEPLGRAFF.

The chain combines TRBV5-4 with TRBJ2-3, with 10 bases lining up with TRBD2. After removal of 4 bases from V and 6 bases from J, the junction contained 2 bases not matched to a gene. The germline CDR1 and CDR2 sequences are SGHNT and YYREEE (reference sequence). This CDR3 spans 13 amino acids. The DNA for the CDR3 is TGTGCCAGCAGCAGCGGGGGGGAGGATACGCAGTATTTT. Its translation is CASSSGGEDTQYF.

The CDR3 loop is CAISDLGGSETQYF. In nucleotides, the CDR3 is TGTGCCATCAGTGATTTGGGGGGGAGTGAGACCCAGTACTTC. This sequence joins TRBV10-3 and TRBJ2-5; TRBD2 agrees at 7 bases. Germline V gene data show CDR1 as ENHRY and CDR2 as SYGVKD. This CDR3 is built from 14 residues. V lost 3 bases to trimming and J lost 5 bases; unmatched junction nucleotides: 6.

V and J are TRBV19 and TRBJ1-3; the match to TRBD1 covers 7 bases. Germline CDR1 reads LNHDA; CDR2 reads SQIVND (reference sequence). The trim removed 6 bases at V and 0 bases at J, leaving 5 bases unmatched. The CDR3 totals 15 residues. In nucleotides, the CDR3 is TGTGCCAGTAGGGAACAGGGGCCCTCTGGAAACACCATATATTTT. Translation: CASREQGPSGNTIYF.

The chain employs TRBV29-1 and TRBJ2-2, with D possibly TRBD2 on 7 matching bases. V was trimmed by 8 bases and J by 0 bases, leaving 19 bases between them. The CDR3 is 16 residues long. Germline V lookup: CDR1 SQVTM, CDR2 ANQGSEA. CDR3: CSPSLRGPTNTGELFF. CDR3 nucleotides: TGCAGCCCCTCTCTGCGGGGGCCGACGAACACCGGGGAGCTGTTTTTT.

V usage is TRBV10-3 and J usage is TRBJ2-5; a weak D match, TRBD1 (5 bases). The V gene lost 4 bases and the J gene lost 4 bases, with 16 bases spanning the gap. Germline V gene sequence: CDR1 ENHRY, CDR2 SYGVKD. The CDR3 is 15 residues long. Here the CDR3 DNA reads TGTGCCATCAGTGCCCCAGACAAGGGGCGAGAGACCCAGTACTTC. Translation: CAISAPDKGRETQYF.

The rearrangement uses TRBV18 and TRBJ2-5, with TRBD2 matching over 8 bases. Trimming cost V 1 base and J 4 bases; bases outside gene matches: 5. CDR3 length equals 15 residues. From germline, CDR1 is KGHSH and CDR2 LQKENI. The CDR3 protein is CASSPRGTRAETQYF. The CDR3 DNA reads TGTGCCAGCTCACCACGTGGGACTAGGGCAGAGACCCAGTACTTC. Drawing the rest from reference TRBV18 and TRBJ2-5, the complete variable domain is NAGVMQNPRHLVRRRGQEARLRCSPMKGHSHVYWYRQLPEEGLKFMVYLQKENIIDESGMPKERFSAEFPKEGPSILRIQQVVRGDSAAYFCASSPRGTRAETQYFGPGTRLLVL.

J is TRBJ2-1 and V is TRBV27; 7 nucleotides align to TRBD2. The CDR3 has 20 amino acids. Looked up from germline, CDR1 is MNHEY and CDR2 is SMNVEV (reference sequence). Trimming at V came to 5 bases and at J to 0 bases, leaving 19 bases not matched to a gene. This CDR3 is CASSPFGGRAVGFSYNEQFF. Here the CDR3 DNA reads TGTGCCAGCAGTCCATTCGGGGGGAGGGCCGTGGGCTTCTCCTACAATGAGCAGTTCTTC.